This T cell receptor beta chain derives from a study of regulatory T cells in long-lasting Graves disease. Study-wide results and caveats: Persistent Graves' patients possessed reduced TCR diversity relative to recently diagnosed ones.

On this clonotype itself: Its antigen is as yet unknown. This could be a read error, since a much larger clone is one nucleotide away.

Time point reported: newly diagnosed GD, antithyroid drugs for less than 3 months. PBMC-derived RNA was used for the TCR library. Arm-PCR of CDR3 regions and iRepertoire HTBI primers were the basis on which TCR beta libraries were built. TCRdb called the multiplex PCR reads again in MiXCR, with one record for every CDR3 protein. The sample holds 600,000 to 650,000 distinct CDR3 sequences, roughly 15% seen once. These same data were also listed under a study on T cells in Graves' hyperthyroidism and ophthalmopathy.

The sequence came from a woman in her 30s with Graves disease. Sample: peripheral blood mononuclear cells (PBMCs), taken at new diagnosis, from a patient treated with antithyroid drugs.

CDR3 residues: CASSQTGTTWDTQYF. The CDR3 coding sequence is TGTGCCAGCAGCCAGACAGGGACAACCTGGGATACGCAGTATTTT. The gene calls are TRBV11-2 and TRBJ2-3; 7 bases fit TRBD1. CDR3 length: 15 residues. Germline-derived CDR1 and CDR2 are SGHAT and FQNNGV. The V and J ends lost 5 bases and 6 bases, in that order; junction bases with no gene match: 11.